The 14 T cell receptor beta chains below were found in one sample sequenced in a study of T cell responses to AZD1222 COVID-19 vaccine. Libraries were prepared by immunoSEQ multiplex PCR; TCRdb keeps only in-frame clonotypes and omits some of them. Here the sample spans around 130,000 clones, approximately 85% being singletons. The sequencing used peripheral blood, collected on day 0 of AZD1222 vaccination. These receptors came from an adult in good health.

This chain uses TRBV28 with TRBJ1-5; D is unresolved. The V gene lost 1 base and the J gene lost 9 bases, with 16 bases spanning the gap. The CDR3 loop spans 15 amino acids. The V gene's germline CDR1 is MDHEN and CDR2 SYDVKM. The CDR3 bases are TGTGCCAGCAGTTTATATGGAGGGCGGCGGCTGCCCCAGCATTTT. This codes for CASSLYGGRRLPQHF. The full variable domain, completed using reference TRBV28 and TRBJ1-5, is DVKVTQSSRYLVKRTGEKVFLECVQDMDHENMFWYRQDPGLGLRLIYFSYDVKMKEKGDIPEGYSVSREKKERFSLILESASTNQTSMYLCASSLYGGRRLPQHFGDGTRLSIL.

This clone has a handful of counts. The J gene is TRBJ2-1, the V gene TRBV14; D uncertain. The V gene lost 0 bases and the J gene lost 7 bases, with 16 bases spanning the gap. The CDR3 is made up of 16 amino acids. Per germline, CDR1 SGHDN and CDR2 FVKESK. In DNA form, the CDR3 reads TGTGCCAGCAGCCAAGAACCTCGAGGTCCGAGAAATGAGCAGTTCTTC. Translating gives CASSQEPRGPRNEQFF.

CDR3 coding DNA: TGCAGTGCTAGACATAGGGAGACCCAGTACTTC. Its translation is CSARHRETQYF. The chain carries TRBV20-1 and TRBJ2-5; D is undetermined. CDR3 length equals 11 residues. V was cut by 2 bases and J by 5 bases, with 6 bases left in between. Germline CDR1 DFQATT, CDR2 SNEGSKA (reference sequence).

V and J are TRBV30 and TRBJ2-5; tentatively, D is TRBD2 (6 bases). Trimming removed 4 bases from V and 4 bases from J, with 19 bases in between. This CDR3 has 15 residues. Per the germline V gene, CDR1 is GTSNPN and CDR2 is SVGIG (reference sequence). The CDR3 here is CAWTVLGGNVETQYF. DNA for the CDR3: TGTGCCTGGACTGTACTTGGGGGGAATGTAGAGACCCAGTACTTC.

The genes are TRBV7-8 and TRBJ1-1; D is undetermined. V was pared by 8 bases and J by 0 bases, with 10 bases between. Germline V gives CDR1 SGHVS, CDR2 FQNEAQ. The CDR3 totals 13 residues. CDR3 DNA sequence: TGTGCCAGCTCCTGGACCGTGAACACTGAAGCTTTCTTT. It codes for CASSWTVNTEAFF.

As for this clone: One end of the junction varies from germline; a read error may be responsible. The chain carries TRBV2 and TRBJ1-5, with D unresolved. Germline-derived CDR1 and CDR2 are SNHLY and FYNNEI. The CDR3 extends over 12 amino acids. The CDR3 DNA follows: TGTGCCAGCCGTGATAGCAATCAGCCCCAGCATTTT. It encodes CASRDSNQPQHF. The variable domain in full, with the rest retrieved from reference TRBV2 and TRBJ1-5, is EPEVTQTPSHQVTQMGQEVILRCVPISNHLYFYWYRQILGQKVEFLVSFYNNEISEKSEIFDDQFSVERPDGSNFTLKIRSTKLEDSAMYFCASRDSNQPQHFGDGTRLSIL.

CDR3 amino acids: CASSAPLGGSSGNTIYF. CDR3 DNA sequence: TGTGCCAGCAGCGCTCCATTGGGGGGGAGCTCTGGAAACACCATATATTTT. The gene calls are TRBV9 and TRBJ1-3, with D possibly TRBD1 on 5 matching bases. Between the trimmed V and J ends, which lost 3 bases and 0 bases, there was a span of 16 bases. This CDR3 has 17 amino acids. Germline V gene sequence: CDR1 SGDLS, CDR2 YYNGEE.

The chain couples TRBV9 to TRBJ2-1, with 8 bases lining up with TRBD2. This CDR3 is built from 16 residues. J was trimmed by 8 bases and V by 0 bases; bases with no gene match: 10. Germline V gene sequence: CDR1 SGDLS, CDR2 YYNGEE. The CDR3 coding sequence is TGTGCCAGCAGCGTAGCTCTAGCGGGCCCCGGGGATGAGCAGTTCTTC. Translating it yields CASSVALAGPGDEQFF.

The chain is built from TRBV6-5 and TRBJ1-5; perhaps TRBD1 as D (6 bases). V was pared by 9 bases and J by 2 bases, with 14 bases between. The germline V gene has CDR1 MNHEY and CDR2 SVGAGI. The CDR3 spans 14 residues. CDR3 loop: CASSGTPGNQPQHF. CDR3 bases: TGTGCCAGTAGCGGGACACCTGGCAATCAGCCCCAGCATTTT.

Only a few counts were recorded for this clone. The J gene is TRBJ2-4, the V gene TRBV27, with D unresolved. Trimming took 5 bases from V and 1 from J, leaving 12 bases between them. Germline V CDR1 and CDR2: MNHEY, SMNVEV (reference sequence). The CDR3 length is 15 residues. The CDR3 nucleotides read TGTGCCAGCAGTCCCATCACCGAGGCCAAAAACATTCAGTACTTC. Translation gives CASSPITEAKNIQYF.

This clone has only a few counts. The rearrangement links TRBV6-1 to TRBJ1-1, with D possibly matching TRBD1 (6 bases). V lost 0 bases to trimming and J lost 0 bases, with 11 bases between them. This CDR3 is built from 16 residues. The germline CDR1 and CDR2 sequences are MNHNS and SASEGT. The CDR3 reads CASSEAGGGLNTEAFF. The CDR3 region has the DNA TGTGCCAGCAGTGAAGCTGGAGGGGGATTGAACACTGAAGCTTTCTTT.

This chain uses TRBV21-1 with TRBJ1-4. TRBV21-1 is given as a pseudogene. The CDR3 totals 18 residues. The CDR3 region is CASSSRTGLSGTNEKLFF. The CDR3 region has the DNA TGTGCCAGCAGCAGCAGAACAGGTTTGTCGGGGACTAATGAAAAACTGTTTTTT.

Concerning this clone: The same CDR3 arises from other DNA sequences in this sample as well. CDR3 region: CAWSPSGTTDTQYF. CDR3 nucleotide sequence: TGTGCCTGGAGTCCTAGCGGAACCACAGATACGCAGTATTTT. V and J are TRBV30 and TRBJ2-3; 7 bases align to TRBD2. Trimming removed 2 bases from V and 2 bases from J; junction bases left unmatched: 4. This CDR3 has 14 residues. Germline loops: CDR1 GTSNPN, CDR2 SVGIG (reference sequence).

This sequence joins TRBV28 and TRBJ2-7, with 7 nucleotides matching TRBD2. This CDR3 comprises 16 residues. The V and J ends lost 5 bases and 6 bases, in that order; junction bases with no gene match: 16. Germline CDR1 is MDHEN and CDR2 is SYDVKM. The DNA for the CDR3 is TGTGCCAGCAGTCCGCATAGCGGGCGGGAAGGGTTCGAGCAGTACTTC. Translating it yields CASSPHSGREGFEQYF.